The clone carrying this TCR beta chain was seen only a few times. As yet, its antigen is unknown. This sample stems from a study of cytomegalovirus exposure and HLA in healthy donors. The PCR had 60 Vbeta and 13 Jbeta primers. Sequencing was performed with immunoSEQ multiplex PCR; in TCRdb, only in-frame clones are kept and a portion is missing. Among 75,000 to 90,000 clones listed, approximately 79% were seen once. The J segment lost 6 bases and the V segment lost 4 bases, leaving 6 bases of the junction unmatched. Germline CDR1 reads SGHTA; CDR2 reads FQGTGA. The CDR3 loop spans 14 amino acids. General study results and limits: A link between a missense DCLRE1C variant and TCR beta V- and J-gene trimming emerged from a later analysis. A later analysis found that most CMV-associated TCR beta chains appeared HLA-restricted. Excluded: some indistinguishable V segments such as TRBV6-2 and TRBV6-3.

The clonotype comes from a woman aged 40 to 49 in good health and CMV-seropositive. The rearrangement uses TRBV7-3 and TRBJ1-5; 7 nucleotides line up with TRBD1. The source material was PBMCs. The CDR3 DNA follows: TGTGCCAGCAGCTCGAGGGGGCGGGGTCAGCCCCAGCATTTT. The encoded protein is CASSSRGRGQPQHF.